The 27 T cell receptor beta chains in this list originate from one sample, sequenced in a study of T-cell reconstitution after alpha-beta-depleted transplantation in children. The TCRbeta library incorporated unique molecular identifiers. MiXCR, run by TCRdb on the PCR reads, gives a single entry per CDR3 protein. The sample includes about 200,000 distinct CDR3 sequences, 5.5% to 7% seen only once; the top ten take about 4.3%. Sequences were derived from PBMCs, sampled before TCRalphabeta/CD19-depleted stem cell transplant. All receptors come from a girl less than two years old with combined immunodeficiency, due to receive a stem cell transplant.

This clonotype was seen a handful of times. V usage is TRBV15 and J usage is TRBJ2-4, with D possibly being TRBD1 or TRBD2 (6 bases each). Germline CDR1 LNHNV, CDR2 YYDKDF (reference sequence). CDR3 length equals 17 residues. V lost 6 bases and J lost 1, with 19 bases in between. CDR3 loop: CATSGGTEGGAKNIQYF. In DNA form, the CDR3 reads TGTGCCACCAGTGGCGGGACCGAAGGGGGGGCCAAAAACATTCAGTACTTC.

This clonotype was found many times. The chain has TRBV7-2 and TRBJ2-7; TRBD2 agrees at 11 bases. J lost 2 bases, V lost 5 bases, and 5 bases had no gene match. Germline V lookup: CDR1 SGHTA, CDR2 FQGNSA. CDR3 length: 15 amino acids. The CDR3 DNA follows: TGTGCCAGCAGCGCCCTAGCGGGGGGCCCCTACGAGCAGTACTTC. Protein sequence: CASSALAGGPYEQYF.

This clonotype came up many times. The rearrangement uses TRBV6-1 and TRBJ2-5; the match to TRBD2 covers 8 bases. Germline-derived CDR1 and CDR2 are MNHNS and SASEGT. With V trimmed by 6 bases and J by 3 bases, 15 bases remained unmatched. The CDR3 totals 17 residues. The CDR3 DNA follows: TGTGCCAGCAGCCTCCCGTGGGGGGGAGCGGGAGAAGAGACCCAGTACTTC. This codes for CASSLPWGGAGEETQYF.

This clonotype was detected a few times. The gene calls are TRBV15 and TRBJ2-7, with 7 bases matching TRBD2. Germline assignment: CDR1 LNHNV and CDR2 YYDKDF (reference sequence). The CDR3 length is 18 residues. With 3 bases clipped from V and 4 bases from J, the junction kept 18 bases outside the gene matches. The CDR3 protein is CATSSLPLSGFFGYEQYF. The DNA of the CDR3 is TGTGCCACCAGCAGTCTACCCCTTAGCGGGTTCTTCGGATACGAGCAGTACTTC.

There are many counts of this clonotype. The gene calls are TRBV19 and TRBJ2-3; D might be TRBD2 (5 bases). Trimming removed 5 bases from V and 3 bases from J, with 12 bases in between. Germline V CDR1 and CDR2: LNHDA, SQIVND (reference sequence). This CDR3 comprises 14 residues. CDR3 sequence (DNA): TGTGCCAGTAGTGTCCGAAGGGAGACAGATACGCAGTATTTT. It yields the protein CASSVRRETDTQYF. Full variable domain (rest looked up from reference TRBV19 and TRBJ2-3): DGGITQSPKYLFRKEGQNVTLSCEQNLNHDAMYWYRQDPGQGLRLIYYSQIVNDFQKGDIAEGYSVSREKKESFPLTVTSAQKNPTAFYLCASSVRRETDTQYFGPGTRLTVL.

This clonotype was counted ten times or more. V and J are TRBV12-3 or TRBV12-4 and TRBJ2-7; no reliable D call. The CDR3 is 13 amino acids. Trimming shortened V by 5 bases and J by 4 bases, and 12 bases separated the two germline ends. CDR3 in amino acids: CASSLGRVYEQYF. The CDR3 bases are TGTGCCAGCAGTCTGGGTAGGGTGTACGAGCAGTACTTC.

This clonotype was recorded at least ten times. The J gene is TRBJ1-4, the V gene TRBV29-1; TRBD1 is a possible D gene (6 bases). CDR1 SQVTM and CDR2 ANQGSEA come from the germline V gene. Between the trimmed V and J ends, which lost 6 bases and 1 base, there was a span of 6 bases. The CDR3 is made up of 12 amino acids. CDR3: CSVTGTNEKLFF. The CDR3 bases are TGCAGCGTGACAGGAACTAATGAAAAACTGTTTTTT. The entire variable domain, with the rest obtained from reference TRBV29-1 and TRBJ1-4, is as follows: SAVISQKPSRDICQRGTSLTIQCQVDSQVTMMFWYRQQPGQSLTLIATANQGSEATYESGFVIDKFPISRPNLTFSTLTVSNMSPEDSSIYLCSVTGTNEKLFFGSGTQLSVL.

This clonotype has a handful of counts. This chain joins TRBV29-1 and TRBJ2-5; a possible D gene is TRBD2 (6 bases). The CDR3 has 12 residues. Germline V gene sequence: CDR1 SQVTM, CDR2 ANQGSEA. V shed 6 bases and J shed 5 bases, with 13 bases lying between them. Here the CDR3 DNA reads TGCAGCGTACCTGAACGGGGGGAGACCCAGTACTTC. Protein: CSVPERGETQYF.

This clonotype was counted many times. The V and J genes are TRBV29-1 and TRBJ1-1; 7 bases align to TRBD1. CDR3 length equals 14 residues. V trimming: 6 bases; J trimming: 1 base; junction bases outside the gene matches: 8. Germline CDR1 reads SQVTM; CDR2 reads ANQGSEA. The CDR3 loop reads CSVMGTVRNTEAFF. DNA of the CDR3: TGCAGCGTCATGGGGACAGTCCGGAACACTGAAGCTTTCTTT.

A remark on this clonotype: Germline and junction disagree at one end, which may indicate a read error. The chain recombines TRBV16 with TRBJ2-1, with 7 positions matching TRBD1. CDR3 length equals 13 residues. Per the germline V gene, CDR1 is KGHSY and CDR2 is FQNENV. CDR3 residues: CASIQDRVDEQFF. CDR3 sequence (DNA): TGTGCCAGCATCCAAGACAGGGTGGATGAGCAGTTCTTC.

This sequence joins TRBV3-1 and TRBJ2-7; D unclear. Germline assignment: CDR1 LGHDT and CDR2 YNNKEL (reference sequence). The V end was cut by 10 bases, the J end by 5 bases, with 15 bases between. This CDR3 has 12 amino acids. The CDR3 DNA reads as TGTGCCATCTGTTTTAGACGGGACGAGCAGTACTTC. Translation: CAICFRRDEQYF.

CDR3 region: CASSPPTDGIVAFF. In DNA form, the CDR3 reads TGTGCCAGCTCACCACCAACGGACGGAATAGTAGCTTTCTTT. This chain joins TRBV18 and TRBJ1-1; D gene unclear. The CDR3 sequence is 14 residues long. Per the germline V gene, CDR1 is KGHSH and CDR2 is LQKENI. Between the trimmed V and J ends, which lost 0 bases and 10 bases, there was a span of 15 bases.

This clonotype occurred many times. The V call is TRBV20-1, the J call TRBJ2-3; 9 bases agree with TRBD2. Unmatched junction bases numbered 8, after V lost 6 bases and J lost 4 bases. Germline values: CDR1 DFQATT, CDR2 SNEGSKA (reference sequence). The CDR3 covers 14 residues. CDR3: CSARSGSGADTQYF. The DNA of the CDR3 is TGCAGTGCCCGTAGCGGGAGCGGCGCAGATACGCAGTATTTT.

Many counts were recorded for this clonotype. This rearrangement joins TRBV3-1 to TRBJ2-1, with TRBD2 matching over 11 bases. The CDR3 spans 18 residues. The J segment lost 5 bases and the V segment lost 0 bases, leaving 9 bases of the junction unmatched. Germline V gene sequence: CDR1 LGHDT, CDR2 YNNKEL (reference sequence). The DNA of the CDR3 is TGTGCCAGCAGCCAAGATCAGCGACTAGCGGGAAACCACAATGAGCAGTTCTTC. Its translation is CASSQDQRLAGNHNEQFF.

The chain carries TRBV28 and TRBJ2-5, with TRBD2 matching over 8 bases. The CDR3 length is 16 residues. CDR1 is MDHEN, CDR2 SYDVKM, per germline. Trimming took 2 bases from V and 5 from J; bases not matched to a gene: 10. CDR3 DNA: TGTGCCAGCAGTTTAAGCGGGAGCCCCCCATGGGAGACCCAGTACTTC. This encodes CASSLSGSPPWETQYF.

This clonotype has a count of ten or more. The chain has TRBV7-2 and TRBJ2-5; D perhaps matches TRBD2 (7 bases). This CDR3 spans 14 amino acids. CDR1 is SGHTA and CDR2 is FQGNSA in the germline V gene. V shed 5 bases and J shed 1 base, with 11 bases lying between them. CDR3: CASSGRGGQETQYF. For the CDR3, the DNA is TGTGCCAGCAGCGGAAGGGGGGGCCAAGAGACCCAGTACTTC.

This clonotype was detected many times. The chain links TRBV7-2 to TRBJ2-4; 14 bases fit TRBD2. CDR1 SGHTA and CDR2 FQGNSA come from the germline V gene. The CDR3 runs 15 residues. Trimming cost V 5 bases and J 9 bases; bases outside gene matches: 6. In DNA, the CDR3 is TGTGCCAGCAGCCCCCGACTAGCGGGAGGGATCATTCAGTACTTC. Protein product: CASSPRLAGGIIQYF.

In its sample, this clonotype was seen a few times. The chain has TRBV7-8 and TRBJ2-4, with TRBD1 matching over 11 bases. The V and J ends lost 3 bases and 7 bases, in that order; junction bases with no gene match: 2. Germline V lookup: CDR1 SGHVS, CDR2 FQNEAQ. This CDR3 contains 14 residues. CDR3 protein: CASSLGTGGNIQYF. DNA of the CDR3: TGTGCCAGCAGCTTGGGGACAGGGGGGAACATTCAGTACTTC.

This clonotype was seen ten or more times. The rearrangement joins TRBV24-1 to TRBJ2-5, with TRBD1 matching 8 bases. This CDR3 spans 14 amino acids. Germline CDR1 reads KGHDR; CDR2 reads SFDVKD. Unmatched junction bases numbered 7, after V lost 5 bases and J lost 6 bases. CDR3 loop: CATSATTGEKTQYF. DNA for the CDR3: TGTGCCACCAGTGCCACGACAGGGGAGAAGACCCAGTACTTC.

This sequence joins TRBV19 and TRBJ2-2, with 8 nucleotides matching TRBD2. Germline V lookup: CDR1 LNHDA, CDR2 SQIVND (reference sequence). With V trimmed by 6 bases and J by 1 base, 13 bases remained unmatched. This CDR3 spans 18 amino acids. CDR3 in DNA: TGTGCCAGTAGCCCTCTTGTCGGGGGGGCCATGAACACCGGGGAGCTGTTTTTT. This gives the protein CASSPLVGGAMNTGELFF.

The table lists this clonotype with many counts. The CDR3 reads CASSLGLSEQFF. In DNA form, the CDR3 reads TGTGCCAGCAGCTTGGGCCTGTCTGAGCAGTTCTTC. The chain employs TRBV5-6 and TRBJ2-1; D gene ambiguous. Trimming stripped 0 bases from V and 9 bases from J, with 7 bases between. Germline V lookup: CDR1 SGHDT, CDR2 YYEEEE. This CDR3 region has 12 residues.

The sample holds a few counts of this clonotype. J is TRBJ2-1 and V is TRBV20-1, with TRBD2 matching 14 bases. The J segment lost 8 bases and the V segment lost 2 bases, leaving 11 bases of the junction unmatched. Germline-derived CDR1 and CDR2 are DFQATT and SNEGSKA (reference sequence). This CDR3 has 17 residues. CDR3 region: CSARRPGLAGVGDEQFF. The DNA for the CDR3 is TGCAGTGCTAGACGTCCGGGACTAGCGGGAGTTGGCGATGAGCAGTTCTTC.

This clonotype was found many times. This chain links TRBV20-1 with TRBJ2-7; D ambiguous. From germline, CDR1 is DFQATT and CDR2 SNEGSKA (reference sequence). With 6 bases removed from V and 5 bases from J, the gap between germline ends came to 11 bases. The CDR3 is 11 amino acids. The DNA of the CDR3 is TGCAGTGCCCGGAGAAGCGACGAGCAGTACTTC. The encoded protein is CSARRSDEQYF.

This clonotype showed up just a few times. The chain uses TRBV19 and TRBJ1-2; a possible D gene is TRBD1 (5 bases). V lost 5 bases, J lost 7 bases, and 17 bases lay in between. Germline-derived CDR1 and CDR2 are LNHDA and SQIVND (reference sequence). The CDR3 sequence is 14 residues long. The CDR3 region is CASSVPGVSLGYTF. CDR3 coding DNA: TGTGCCAGTAGTGTTCCGGGGGTATCCCTTGGCTACACCTTC.

This rearrangement joins TRBV30 to TRBJ1-2; D call uncertain. The CDR3 totals 10 residues. V was clipped by 3 bases and J by 5 bases, with 4 bases between them. Germline CDR1 is GTSNPN and CDR2 is SVGIG (reference sequence). The CDR3 region has the DNA TGTGCCTGGAGATCGTATGGCTACACCTTC. This sequence encodes CAWRSYGYTF.

This clonotype was seen a handful of times. V is TRBV29-1 and J is TRBJ2-7, with a possible D match to TRBD2 (5 bases). Germline assignment: CDR1 SQVTM and CDR2 ANQGSEA. V was trimmed by 4 bases and J by 6 bases, leaving 19 bases between them. The CDR3 is 14 residues long. CDR3 sequence reads: CSVAPGFAVGEQYF. The CDR3 DNA is TGCAGCGTTGCCCCGGGGTTCGCCGTGGGCGAGCAGTACTTC.

This clonotype was seen more than once but under ten times. The rearrangement uses TRBV12-3 or TRBV12-4 and TRBJ2-2; tentatively, D is TRBD1 or TRBD2 (5 bases each). The CDR3 runs 13 residues. Trimming took 5 bases from V and 8 from J, leaving 12 bases between them. DNA of the CDR3: TGTGCCAGCAGTCTCAGGGAGACAGGGGAGCTGTTTTTT. Its translation is CASSLRETGELFF.